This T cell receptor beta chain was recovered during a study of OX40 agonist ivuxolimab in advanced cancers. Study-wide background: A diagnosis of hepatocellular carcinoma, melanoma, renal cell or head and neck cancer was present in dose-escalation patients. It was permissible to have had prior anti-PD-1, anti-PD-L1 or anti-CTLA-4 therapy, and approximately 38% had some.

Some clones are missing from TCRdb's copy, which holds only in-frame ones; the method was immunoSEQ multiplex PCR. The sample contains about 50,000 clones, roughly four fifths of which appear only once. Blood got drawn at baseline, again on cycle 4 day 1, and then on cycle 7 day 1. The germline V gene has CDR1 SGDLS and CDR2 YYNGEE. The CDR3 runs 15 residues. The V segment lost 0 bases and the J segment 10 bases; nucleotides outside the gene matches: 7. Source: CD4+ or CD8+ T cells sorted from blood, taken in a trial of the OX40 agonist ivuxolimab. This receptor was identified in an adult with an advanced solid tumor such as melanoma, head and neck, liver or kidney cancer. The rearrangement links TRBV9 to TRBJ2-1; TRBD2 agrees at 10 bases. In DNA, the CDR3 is TGTGCCAGCAGCGTAGGAGCGGGAGGGCAGGGGGAGCAGTTCTTC. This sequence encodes CASSVGAGGQGEQFF.